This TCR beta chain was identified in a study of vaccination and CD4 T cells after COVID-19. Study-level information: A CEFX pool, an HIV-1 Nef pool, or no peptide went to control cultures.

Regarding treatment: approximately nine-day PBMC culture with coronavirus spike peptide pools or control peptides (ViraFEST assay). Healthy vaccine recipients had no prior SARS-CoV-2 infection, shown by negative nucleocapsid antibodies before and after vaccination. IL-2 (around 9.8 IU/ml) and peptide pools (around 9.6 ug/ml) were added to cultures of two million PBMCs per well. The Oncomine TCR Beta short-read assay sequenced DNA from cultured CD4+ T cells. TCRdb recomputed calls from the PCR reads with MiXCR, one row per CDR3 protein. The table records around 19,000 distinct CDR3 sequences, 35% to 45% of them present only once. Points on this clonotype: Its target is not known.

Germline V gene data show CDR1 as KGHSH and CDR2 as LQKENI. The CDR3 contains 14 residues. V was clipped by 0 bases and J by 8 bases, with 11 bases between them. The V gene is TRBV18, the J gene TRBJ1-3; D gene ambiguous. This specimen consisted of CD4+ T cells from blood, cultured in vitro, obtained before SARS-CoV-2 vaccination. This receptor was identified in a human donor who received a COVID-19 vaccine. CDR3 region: CASSPPTPRDTIYF. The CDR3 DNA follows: TGTGCCAGCTCACCACCGACACCCCGAGACACCATATATTTT.